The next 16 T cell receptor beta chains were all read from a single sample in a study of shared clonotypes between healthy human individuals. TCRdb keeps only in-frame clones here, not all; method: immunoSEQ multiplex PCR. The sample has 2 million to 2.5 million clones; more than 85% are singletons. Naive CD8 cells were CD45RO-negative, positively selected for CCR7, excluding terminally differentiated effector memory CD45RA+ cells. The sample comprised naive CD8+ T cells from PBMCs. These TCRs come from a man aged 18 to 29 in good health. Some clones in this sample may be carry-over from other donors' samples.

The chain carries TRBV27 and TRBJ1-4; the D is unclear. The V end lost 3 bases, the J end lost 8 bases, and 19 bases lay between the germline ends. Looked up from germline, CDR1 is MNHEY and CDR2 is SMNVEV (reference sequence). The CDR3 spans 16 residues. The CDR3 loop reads CASSFLGTRSSEKLFF. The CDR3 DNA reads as TGTGCCAGCAGTTTCCTGGGCACACGATCTTCCGAAAAACTGTTTTTT.

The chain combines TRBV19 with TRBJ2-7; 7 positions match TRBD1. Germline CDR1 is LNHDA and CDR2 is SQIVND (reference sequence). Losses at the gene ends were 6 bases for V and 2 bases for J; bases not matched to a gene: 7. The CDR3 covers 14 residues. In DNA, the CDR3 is TGTGCCAGTAGCTTGACAGGGACCCCCTACGAGCAGTACTTC. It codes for CASSLTGTPYEQYF.

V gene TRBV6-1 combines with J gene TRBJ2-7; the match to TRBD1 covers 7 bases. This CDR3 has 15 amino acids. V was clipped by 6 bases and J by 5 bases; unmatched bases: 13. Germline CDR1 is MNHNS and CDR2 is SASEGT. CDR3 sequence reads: CASRGAPTGIHEQYF. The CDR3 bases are TGTGCCAGCAGGGGGGCCCCGACAGGGATCCACGAGCAGTACTTC.

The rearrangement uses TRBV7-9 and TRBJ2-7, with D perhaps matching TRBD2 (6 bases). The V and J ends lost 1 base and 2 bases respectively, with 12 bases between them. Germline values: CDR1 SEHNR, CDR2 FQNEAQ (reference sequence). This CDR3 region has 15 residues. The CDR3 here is CASSLDERATYEQYF. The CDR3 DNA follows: TGTGCCAGCAGCTTAGACGAGCGGGCCACCTACGAGCAGTACTTC.

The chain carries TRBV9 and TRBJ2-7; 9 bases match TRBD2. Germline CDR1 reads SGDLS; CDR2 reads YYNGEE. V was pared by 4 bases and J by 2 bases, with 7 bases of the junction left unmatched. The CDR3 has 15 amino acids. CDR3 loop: CASSSSGGRAYEQYF. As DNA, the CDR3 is TGTGCCAGCAGCTCGAGTGGCGGGAGGGCCTACGAGCAGTACTTC.

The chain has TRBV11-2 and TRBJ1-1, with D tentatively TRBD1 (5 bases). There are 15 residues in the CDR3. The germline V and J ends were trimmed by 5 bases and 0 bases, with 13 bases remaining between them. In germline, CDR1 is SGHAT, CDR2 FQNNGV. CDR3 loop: CASSEDSPMNTEAFF. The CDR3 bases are TGTGCCAGCAGCGAAGACAGCCCAATGAACACTGAAGCTTTCTTT.

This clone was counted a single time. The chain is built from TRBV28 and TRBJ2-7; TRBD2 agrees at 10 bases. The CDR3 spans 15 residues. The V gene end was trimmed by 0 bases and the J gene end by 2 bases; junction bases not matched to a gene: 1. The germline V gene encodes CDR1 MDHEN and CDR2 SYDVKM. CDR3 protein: CASSLWGTSAYEQYF. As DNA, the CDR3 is TGTGCCAGCAGTTTATGGGGGACTAGCGCCTACGAGCAGTACTTC.

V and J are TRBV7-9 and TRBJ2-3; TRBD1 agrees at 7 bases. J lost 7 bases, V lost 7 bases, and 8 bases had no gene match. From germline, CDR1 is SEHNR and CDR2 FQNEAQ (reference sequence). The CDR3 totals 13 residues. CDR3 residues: CASILDRANTQYF. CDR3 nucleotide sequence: TGTGCCAGCATCCTTGACAGGGCGAATACGCAGTATTTT.

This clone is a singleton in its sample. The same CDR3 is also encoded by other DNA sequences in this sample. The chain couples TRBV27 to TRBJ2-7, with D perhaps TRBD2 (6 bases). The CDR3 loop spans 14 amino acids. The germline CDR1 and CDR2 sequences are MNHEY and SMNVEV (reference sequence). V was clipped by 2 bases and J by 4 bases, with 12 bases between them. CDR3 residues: CASSLGGSGYEQYF. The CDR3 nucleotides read TGTGCCAGCAGTTTAGGGGGTAGCGGATACGAGCAGTACTTC.

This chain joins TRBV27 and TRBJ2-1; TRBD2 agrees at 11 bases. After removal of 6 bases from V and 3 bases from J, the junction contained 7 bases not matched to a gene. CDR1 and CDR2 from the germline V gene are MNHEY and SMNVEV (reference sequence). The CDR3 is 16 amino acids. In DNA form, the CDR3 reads TGTGCCAGCAGGATAATTAGCGGGAGGGGCTACAATGAGCAGTTCTTC. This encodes CASRIISGRGYNEQFF.

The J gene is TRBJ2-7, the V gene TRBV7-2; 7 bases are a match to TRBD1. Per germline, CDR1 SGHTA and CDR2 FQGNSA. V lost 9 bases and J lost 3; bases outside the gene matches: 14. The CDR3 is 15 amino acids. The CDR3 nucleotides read TGTGCCAGTGGGGGACAGACTACATTCCTCTACGAGCAGTACTTC. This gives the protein CASGGQTTFLYEQYF.

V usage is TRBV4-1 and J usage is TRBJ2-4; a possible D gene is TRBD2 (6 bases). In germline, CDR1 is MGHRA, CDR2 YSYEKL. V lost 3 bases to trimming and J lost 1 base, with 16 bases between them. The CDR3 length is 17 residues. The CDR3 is CASSQIIGAGAKNIQYF. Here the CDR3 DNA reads TGCGCCAGCAGCCAGATAATCGGCGCGGGGGCCAAAAACATTCAGTACTTC.

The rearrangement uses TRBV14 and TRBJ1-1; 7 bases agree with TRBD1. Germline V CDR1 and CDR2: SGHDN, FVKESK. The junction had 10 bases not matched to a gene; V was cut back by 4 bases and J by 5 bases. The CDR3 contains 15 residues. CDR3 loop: CASSPPGQWGTEAFF. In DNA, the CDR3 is TGTGCCAGCAGCCCGCCGGGACAGTGGGGGACTGAAGCTTTCTTT.

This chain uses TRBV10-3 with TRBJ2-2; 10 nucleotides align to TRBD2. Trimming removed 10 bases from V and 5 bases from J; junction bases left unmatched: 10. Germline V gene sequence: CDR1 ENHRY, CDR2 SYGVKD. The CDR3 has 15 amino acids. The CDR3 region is CATLLAGEGTGELFF. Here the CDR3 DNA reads TGTGCCACTCTCCTAGCGGGAGAAGGGACCGGGGAGCTGTTTTTT.

The CDR3 coding sequence is TGTGCCAGCAGTGAAGGGACAGTGAACACCGGGGAGCTGTTTTTT. Its protein is CASSEGTVNTGELFF. V usage is TRBV2 and J usage is TRBJ2-2; possibly TRBD1 for D (6 bases). V lost 1 base and J 1 base, leaving 7 bases between the germline ends. Germline loops: CDR1 SNHLY, CDR2 FYNNEI. CDR3 length: 15 amino acids.

CDR3 sequence: CATKETRALNEKLFF. The DNA of the CDR3 is TGTGCCACCAAAGAAACCCGGGCCTTAAATGAAAAACTGTTTTTT. This chain joins TRBV28 and TRBJ1-4; D is unclear. Germline V lookup: CDR1 MDHEN, CDR2 SYDVKM. This CDR3 comprises 15 residues. Trimming removed 10 bases from V and 5 bases from J, with 20 bases in between. The whole variable domain, remainder taken from reference TRBV28 and TRBJ1-4, is DVKVTQSSRYLVKRTGEKVFLECVQDMDHENMFWYRQDPGLGLRLIYFSYDVKMKEKGDIPEGYSVSREKKERFSLILESASTNQTSMYLCATKETRALNEKLFFGSGTQLSVL.